The next 29 T cell receptor beta chains were all read from a single sample in a study of vaccination effects on CD4 cells after COVID-19. Antigens for these TCRs are unknown. TCRdb's table, derived via immunoSEQ multiplex PCR, lists solely in-frame clones and lacks some. Among over 55,000 clones listed, around 75% were seen once. Using viral peptide pools, the ViraFEST assay grew out antigen-specific CD4+ T cells prior to sequencing. Following a 10-day culture, CD4+ T cells were purified. Testing of the vaccine recipients showed negative nucleocapsid antibodies and no prior SARS-CoV-2 infection. The input for sequencing was CD4+ T cells from PBMCs cultured with HCoV-OC43 spike peptides, taken before COVID-19 vaccination. Subset specified: HCoV-OC43 spike overlapping peptide pool stimulation. All receptors come from a human donor who received a COVID-19 vaccine.

The V call is TRBV7-9, the J call TRBJ1-3; D possibly corresponds to TRBD1 (6 bases). Germline V gene sequence: CDR1 SEHNR, CDR2 FQNEAQ (reference sequence). CDR3 length: 17 amino acids. V shed 4 bases and J shed 0 bases, with 16 bases lying between them. The CDR3 sequence is CASSYGQIQPSGNTIYF. CDR3 nucleotide sequence: TGTGCCAGCAGCTACGGACAGATCCAACCCTCTGGAAACACCATATATTTT.

The chain combines TRBV11-2 with TRBJ2-4, with D hard to call. Trimming stripped 1 base from V and 0 bases from J, with 13 bases between. In germline, CDR1 is SGHAT, CDR2 FQNNGV. The CDR3 consists of 17 residues. CDR3 amino acids: CASSLVGRTLAKNIQYF. For the CDR3, the DNA is TGTGCCAGCAGCTTAGTCGGGCGAACCCTAGCCAAAAACATTCAGTACTTC. Together with reference TRBV11-2 and TRBJ2-4, the CDR3 gives the full variable domain: EAGVAQSPRYKIIEKRQSVAFWCNPISGHATLYWYQQILGQGPKLLIQFQNNGVVDDSQLPKDRFSAERLKGVDSTLKIQPAKLEDSAVYLCASSLVGRTLAKNIQYFGAGTRLSVL.

The gene calls are TRBV10-3 and TRBJ2-1, with TRBD2 as a possible D gene (5 bases). CDR1 and CDR2 from the germline V gene are ENHRY and SYGVKD. The ends were cut back, 3 bases at V and 0 bases at J, with 24 bases in the middle. CDR3 size: 20 residues. CDR3 sequence: CAISDYGIPKLRSSYNEQFF. The DNA for the CDR3 is TGTGCCATCAGTGATTACGGGATACCGAAACTGCGGAGCTCCTACAATGAGCAGTTCTTC.

The V and J genes are TRBV9 and TRBJ2-1, with 8 bases aligning to TRBD2. J lost 9 bases, V lost 1 base, and 6 bases had no gene match. The CDR3 covers 14 residues. CDR1 is SGDLS, CDR2 YYNGEE, per germline. In DNA form, the CDR3 reads TGTGCCAGCAGCGTAAGCCAGCGGGGGCTTGAGCAGTTCTTC. Protein: CASSVSQRGLEQFF. The whole variable domain, filled in from reference TRBV9 and TRBJ2-1, reads DSGVTQTPKHLITATGQRVTLRCSPRSGDLSVYWYQQSLDQGLQFLIQYYNGEERAKGNILERFSAQQFPDLHSELNLSSLELGDSALYFCASSVSQRGLEQFFGPGTRLTVL.

V gene TRBV5-6 combines with J gene TRBJ1-2; no definite D call. The CDR3 sequence is 14 residues long. The germline CDR1 and CDR2 sequences are SGHDT and YYEEEE. Trimming left V 2 bases short and J 1 base short, with 9 bases between. Here the CDR3 DNA reads TGTGCCAGCAGCTTAGGAGTTTTTAACTATGGCTACACCTTC. Amino acids: CASSLGVFNYGYTF. The full variable domain, completed using reference TRBV5-6 and TRBJ1-2, is DAGVTQSPTHLIKTRGQQVTLRCSPKSGHDTVSWYQQALGQGPQFIFQYYEEEERQRGNFPDRFSGHQFPNYSSELNVNALLLGDSALYLCASSLGVFNYGYTFGSGTRLTVV.

The chain employs TRBV21-1 and TRBJ1-4. TRBV21-1 is annotated as a pseudogene. This CDR3 region has 13 residues. CDR3 protein: CASPLRVREKLFF. The CDR3 DNA sequence: TGTGCCAGTCCTCTTCGGGTCCGGGAAAAACTGTTTTTT.

For the CDR3, the DNA is TGTGCCAGCAGTCTCTGGTTGGGGGGTACCCACGAGCAGTACGTC. Translating it yields CASSLWLGGTHEQYV. The genes are TRBV6-5 and TRBJ2-7; possible D gene TRBD2, 6 bases. Trimming removed 5 bases from V and 5 bases from J, with 19 bases in between. The CDR3 has 15 amino acids. CDR1 and CDR2 from the germline V gene are MNHEY and SVGAGI.

The chain combines TRBV18 with TRBJ1-1; no clear D. V was clipped by 1 base and J by 0 bases, with 0 bases between them. The CDR3 consists of 12 residues. Germline-derived CDR1 and CDR2 are KGHSH and LQKENI. Here the CDR3 reads CASSPLNTEAFF. In DNA, the CDR3 is TGTGCCAGCTCACCACTGAACACTGAAGCTTTCTTT.

The J gene is TRBJ2-5, the V gene TRBV9, with D unclear. The germline V gene encodes CDR1 SGDLS and CDR2 YYNGEE. The V end was cut by 3 bases, the J end by 4 bases, with 10 bases between. The CDR3 consists of 13 residues. CDR3: CASSAEQGETQYF. In DNA, the CDR3 is TGTGCCAGCAGCGCAGAACAAGGAGAGACCCAGTACTTC.

The rearrangement links TRBV11-2 to TRBJ1-6; D is unclear. Between the trimmed V and J ends, which lost 5 bases and 0 bases, there was a span of 8 bases. The CDR3 covers 15 residues. The germline CDR1 and CDR2 sequences are SGHAT and FQNNGV. Written as DNA, the CDR3 is TGTGCCAGCAGCCTCAGGAGCTCCTATAATTCACCCCTCCACTTT. Its protein product is CASSLRSSYNSPLHF.

The chain combines TRBV28 with TRBJ2-2; the D is unclear. Per germline, CDR1 MDHEN and CDR2 SYDVKM. The CDR3 is 11 residues long. Trimming pared 5 bases from V and 6 bases from J, leaving 4 bases between. The CDR3 sequence: CASSRPGELFF. The DNA for the CDR3 is TGTGCCAGCAGTCGGCCCGGGGAGCTGTTTTTT. The full variable domain, with the rest looked up from reference TRBV28 and TRBJ2-2, is DVKVTQSSRYLVKRTGEKVFLECVQDMDHENMFWYRQDPGLGLRLIYFSYDVKMKEKGDIPEGYSVSREKKERFSLILESASTNQTSMYLCASSRPGELFFGEGSRLTVL.

The chain couples TRBV6-1 to TRBJ2-3; either TRBD1 or TRBD2 may fit D (6 bases each). The CDR3 totals 13 residues. Trimming pared 1 base from V and 8 bases from J, leaving 10 bases between. Germline CDR1 and CDR2: MNHNS and SASEGT. The CDR3 DNA reads as TGTGCCAGCAGTGAAGACGGGGGCGGTACGCAGTATTTT. Protein: CASSEDGGGTQYF.

This clone was observed a few times. The chain carries TRBV5-1 and TRBJ2-1; 9 nucleotides line up with TRBD2. Per germline, CDR1 SGHRS and CDR2 YFSETQ. Trimming cost V 1 base and J 0 bases; bases outside gene matches: 8. This CDR3 comprises 18 residues. CDR3 nucleotides: TGCGCCAGCAGCTTGCTGTTAGCGGGGGTAAGCTCCTACAATGAGCAGTTCTTC. Protein product: CASSLLLAGVSSYNEQFF.

The genes are TRBV16 and TRBJ1-1; D is ambiguous. V was cut by 1 base and J by 2 bases, with 8 bases left in between. Germline V gene lookup returns CDR1 KGHSY and CDR2 FQNENV. The CDR3 runs 14 residues. DNA of the CDR3: TGTGCCAGCAGCCAATTCGGCAGCAACACTGAAGCTTTCTTT. Encoded protein: CASSQFGSNTEAFF. Together with reference TRBV16 and TRBJ1-1, the CDR3 gives the full variable domain: GEEVAQTPKHLVRGEGQKAKLYCAPIKGHSYVFWYQQVLKNEFKFLISFQNENVFDETGMPKERFSAKCLPNSPCSLEIQATKLEDSAVYFCASSQFGSNTEAFFGQGTRLTVV.

This clone came up once. This chain links TRBV24-1 with TRBJ1-4; TRBD1 matches 8 bases. CDR1 is KGHDR, CDR2 SFDVKD, per germline. The CDR3 runs 15 residues. V gave up 2 bases and J gave up 7 bases; unmatched junction bases: 5. Written as DNA, the CDR3 is TGTGCCACCAGTGATTCAGGGGGCTCGGGTGAAAAACTGTTTTTT. Protein sequence: CATSDSGGSGEKLFF.

This clone was recorded a few times. The chain recombines TRBV4-1 with TRBJ2-3, with D possibly TRBD1 on 5 matching bases. The CDR3 covers 18 residues. Trimming cost V 4 bases and J 2 bases, with 22 bases left between them. CDR1 and CDR2 from the germline V gene are MGHRA and YSYEKL. The CDR3 DNA is TGCGCCAGCAGCCCAAATACAGGAGCCGACCTATACACAGATACGCAGTATTTT. This translates into CASSPNTGADLYTDTQYF.

The CDR3 here is CASSTGWGGMSSYEQYV. The CDR3 coding sequence is TGTGCCAGCAGCACAGGGTGGGGAGGGATGAGCTCCTACGAGCAGTACGTC. This sequence joins TRBV7-8 and TRBJ2-7, with TRBD2 as a possible D gene (7 bases). The CDR3 extends over 17 amino acids. V was shortened by 5 bases and J by 0 bases, with 20 bases between the two germline ends. Germline V gives CDR1 SGHVS, CDR2 FQNEAQ.

This clone was seen just once. The chain links TRBV5-1 to TRBJ2-6; D may be TRBD1 (5 bases). This CDR3 comprises 16 residues. Germline V gives CDR1 SGHRS, CDR2 YFSETQ. V lost 0 bases and J lost 2, with 9 bases in between. DNA of the CDR3: TGCGCCAGCAGCTTGGCTCAGGGTGCTGGGGCCAACGTCCTGACTTTC. Translating it yields CASSLAQGAGANVLTF.

The J gene is TRBJ2-1, the V gene TRBV9; D tentatively reads TRBD1 or TRBD2 (5 bases each). The CDR3 totals 15 residues. CDR1 SGDLS and CDR2 YYNGEE come from the germline V gene. Trimming removed 2 bases from V and 6 bases from J, with 15 bases in between. The CDR3 spells CASSVGGGPGNEQFF. CDR3 nucleotides: TGTGCCAGCAGCGTTGGTGGGGGTCCGGGCAATGAGCAGTTCTTC.

The chain employs TRBV5-1 and TRBJ2-3; the D call may be TRBD1 or TRBD2 (5 bases each). The V gene lost 4 bases and the J gene lost 0 bases, with 12 bases spanning the gap. The CDR3 runs to 15 residues. The germline CDR1 and CDR2 sequences are SGHRS and YFSETQ. The CDR3, as DNA: TGCGCCAGCAGCCAACGGGGCCAGAGCACAGATACGCAGTATTTT. This encodes CASSQRGQSTDTQYF.

This sequence joins TRBV7-3 and TRBJ1-4; D not resolved. This CDR3 is 15 amino acids long. V was shortened by 5 bases and J by 5 bases, with 15 bases between the two germline ends. From germline, CDR1 is SGHTA and CDR2 FQGTGA. CDR3 residues: CASSAPCGGNEKLFF. CDR3 DNA sequence: TGTGCCAGCAGCGCCCCGTGTGGAGGAAATGAAAAACTGTTTTTT.

The chain has TRBV6-6 and TRBJ1-2, with TRBD1 identical over 7 bases. The CDR3 totals 13 residues. The V gene end was trimmed by 6 bases and the J gene end by 2 bases; junction bases not matched to a gene: 3. Germline values: CDR1 MNHNY, CDR2 SVGAGI (reference sequence). The CDR3 DNA reads as TGTGCCAGCAGCCAGGACAGGAACTATGGCTACACCTTC. This gives the protein CASSQDRNYGYTF.

This clone is a singleton in its sample. The same CDR3 arises from other DNA sequences in this sample as well. The chain links TRBV21-1 to TRBJ2-7; the D call of TRBD2 is as the table states it, not checked on the DNA. TRBV21-1 is marked as a pseudogene. The CDR3 is 16 residues long. In DNA, the CDR3 is TGTGCCAGCAGCAAAGAACGGACAAGGCGGGACGGCGAACAGTACGTC. Translated, it gives CASSKERTRRDGEQYV.

The gene calls are TRBV6-5 and TRBJ2-2; 7 bases match TRBD1. The CDR3 consists of 16 residues. V lost 2 bases to trimming and J lost 0 bases; unmatched junction nucleotides: 3. CDR1 MNHEY and CDR2 SVGAGI come from the germline V gene. The CDR3 is CASSYTGTANTGELFF. CDR3 nucleotide sequence: TGTGCCAGCAGTTACACCGGGACAGCGAACACCGGGGAGCTGTTTTTT.

This clone was observed a handful of times. The rearrangement uses TRBV6-5 and TRBJ1-6; TRBD1 is a possible D gene (5 bases). Germline loops: CDR1 MNHEY, CDR2 SVGAGI. CDR3 length equals 13 residues. V was trimmed by 2 bases and J by 8 bases, leaving 7 bases between them. CDR3 bases: TGTGCCAGCAGTTACGGGGGGGATTCACCCCTCCACTTT. It specifies CASSYGGDSPLHF.

The chain links TRBV2 to TRBJ2-7; D remains unclear. V lost 6 bases, J lost 4 bases, and 10 bases lay in between. CDR1 and CDR2 from the germline V gene are SNHLY and FYNNEI. The CDR3 length is 12 residues. This CDR3 reads CASRLDMYEQYV. CDR3 nucleotides: TGTGCCAGCAGGCTCGACATGTACGAGCAGTACGTC.

This chain links TRBV6-5 with TRBJ2-1; 8 bases map to TRBD1. This CDR3 is 14 amino acids long. Germline V gene lookup returns CDR1 MNHEY and CDR2 SVGAGI. The ends lost 4 bases at V and 5 bases at J; junction bases unmatched: 4. The CDR3 region is CASSFNRGNNEQFF. CDR3 coding DNA: TGTGCCAGCAGTTTTAACAGGGGGAACAATGAGCAGTTCTTC.

This clone was detected only once. The chain employs TRBV3-1 (or the pseudogene TRBV3-2) and TRBJ1-6; a possible D gene is TRBD1 (5 bases). Germline V gene data show CDR1 as LGHDT and CDR2 as YNNKEL (reference sequence). Trimming took off 2 bases at V and 10 bases at J, with 12 bases between the two ends. This CDR3 is built from 14 residues. The CDR3 nucleotides are TGTGCCAGCAGCCAAAGGAGGGGATCGTCACCCCTCCACTTT. Amino acids: CASSQRRGSSPLHF.

The V gene is TRBV7-2, the J gene TRBJ2-2; D might be TRBD2 (5 bases). Trimming removed 1 base at V and 2 bases at J, with 11 bases between. This CDR3 region has 16 residues. Germline CDR1 reads SGHTA; CDR2 reads FQGNSA. The chain's CDR3 is CASSLGASRNTGELFF. CDR3 sequence (DNA): TGTGCCAGCAGCTTAGGAGCTAGCCGTAACACCGGGGAGCTGTTTTTT.